The clone carrying this T cell receptor (beta chain) was detected many times. Its antigen is unknown. Each CDR3 protein gets one entry after TCRdb re-called the reads with MiXCR. The repertoire has more than 250,000 distinct CDR3 sequences, approximately 13% of them found once; the top ten carry about 10%. This sample stems from a study of T cell repertoires in cytomegalovirus infection. Across the study: In public TCR beta signatures, there were indications of both CMV infection and matching HLA type. Findings and caveats of the study: In two of eight donors, the top clonotype was HLA-C-restricted CMV-specific. Carriers of CMV plus the relevant HLA were identified by cumulative public TCR beta family frequency.

The germline V and J ends were trimmed by 1 base and 7 bases, with 7 bases remaining between them. The CDR3 extends over 12 amino acids. The receptor's source is a human donor in good health (CMV status not recorded). Some clones in this sample may be carry-over from other donors' samples. The chain employs TRBV12-3 or TRBV12-4 and TRBJ1-1, with D uncertain. Sequencing used PBMCs. CDR3 coding DNA: TGTGCCAGCAGTTTAGAAACATATGAAGCTTTCTTT. Translation gives CASSLETYEAFF.